This T cell receptor (beta chain) derives from a study of T cells in Graves' hyperthyroidism and ophthalmopathy. This clonotype was detected only a few times. The source material, RNA transcripts, was used to amplify TCR beta CDR3 regions. HTBI primers were the set used in a first-round RT-PCR of the TCR CDR3. TCRdb used MiXCR to reprocess the multiplex PCR reads, holding one entry per CDR3 protein. The profile shows 600,000 to 700,000 distinct CDR3 sequences, over 40% of them singletons. The V gene's germline CDR1 is DFQATT and CDR2 SNEGSKA (reference sequence). V gave up 4 bases and J gave up 3 bases; unmatched junction bases: 11. CDR3 size: 15 residues. Not enrolled were patients with uncontrolled infection, other autoimmune disease, pregnancy or lactation. Clinical symptoms, serum thyroxine and TRAb, thyroid ultrasound and orbital computed tomography together formed the diagnostic basis.

The source of this sequence is an adult man with Graves' disease, either hyperthyroidism or ophthalmopathy (not recorded which). The chain couples TRBV20-1 to TRBJ2-7; 8 nucleotides align to TRBD2. The specimen sequenced was peripheral blood or thyroid tissue (not recorded which). CDR3 bases: TGCAGTGCTACTTCAAGAGGTCTAGCGGGCTACGAGCAGTACTTC. Its translation is CSATSRGLAGYEQYF.